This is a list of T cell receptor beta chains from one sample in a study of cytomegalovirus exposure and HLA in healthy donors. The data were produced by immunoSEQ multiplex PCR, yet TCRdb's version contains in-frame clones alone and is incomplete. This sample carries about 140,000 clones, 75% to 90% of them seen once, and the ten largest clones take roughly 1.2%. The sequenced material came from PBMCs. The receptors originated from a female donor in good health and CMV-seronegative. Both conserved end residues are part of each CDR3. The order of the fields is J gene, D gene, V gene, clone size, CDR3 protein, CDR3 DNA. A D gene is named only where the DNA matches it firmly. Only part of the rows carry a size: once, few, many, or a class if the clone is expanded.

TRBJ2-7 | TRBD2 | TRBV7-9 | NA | CASSPPLAGNYEQYF | TGTGCCAGCAGCCCCCCCCTAGCGGGGAACTACGAGCAGTACTTC
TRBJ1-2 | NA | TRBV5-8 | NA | CASSSRGAYGYTF | TGTGCCAGCAGCTCCCGTGGGGCCTATGGCTACACCTTC
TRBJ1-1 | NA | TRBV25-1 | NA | CASSDSGGGNTEAFF | TGTGCCAGCAGTGATTCGGGAGGGGGGAACACTGAAGCTTTCTTT
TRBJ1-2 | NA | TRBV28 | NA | CASSSLSREILGYTF | TGTGCCAGCAGCTCTTTAAGCAGGGAAATTCTAGGCTACACCTTC
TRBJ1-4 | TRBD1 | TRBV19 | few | CASSGTGGEKLFF | TGTGCCAGTAGCGGGACAGGGGGTGAAAAACTGTTTTTT
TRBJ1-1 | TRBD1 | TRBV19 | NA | CASQDRAEEAFF | TGTGCCAGCCAAGACAGGGCCGAGGAAGCTTTCTTT
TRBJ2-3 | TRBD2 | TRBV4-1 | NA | CASSQASSGRADTQYF | TGCGCCAGCAGCCAAGCGAGTAGCGGGAGGGCAGATACGCAGTATTTT
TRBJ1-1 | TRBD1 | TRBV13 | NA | CASSLWGTGGFTEAFF | TGTGCCAGCAGCTTATGGGGGACAGGGGGGTTCACCGAAGCTTTCTTT
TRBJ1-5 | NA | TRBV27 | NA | CASSSQNQPQHF | TGTGCCAGCAGTTCCCAGAATCAGCCCCAGCATTTT
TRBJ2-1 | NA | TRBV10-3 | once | CAIGAVALSYNEQFF | TGTGCCATCGGGGCGGTGGCTTTATCCTACAATGAGCAGTTCTTC
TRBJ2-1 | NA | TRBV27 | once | CASSMDSGYNEQFF | TGTGCCAGCAGTATGGACTCCGGATACAATGAGCAGTTCTTC
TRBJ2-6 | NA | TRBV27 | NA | CASSPTGSGANVLTF | TGTGCCAGCAGTCCGACGGGCTCTGGGGCCAACGTCCTGACTTTC
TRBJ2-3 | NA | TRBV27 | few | CASSLTVTTDTQYF | TGTGCCAGCAGTTTGACAGTCACCACAGATACGCAGTATTTT
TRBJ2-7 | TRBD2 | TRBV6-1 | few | CASSATGLAGLEQYF | TGTGCCAGCAGCGCAACCGGACTAGCGGGCCTCGAGCAGTACTTC
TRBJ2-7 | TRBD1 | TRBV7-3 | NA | CASSPQGANSYEQYF | TGTGCCAGCAGCCCACAGGGGGCTAATTCCTACGAGCAGTACTTC
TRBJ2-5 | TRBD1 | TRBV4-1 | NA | CASRTSETGGQETQYF | TGCGCCAGCAGGACGTCCGAGACAGGGGGCCAAGAGACCCAGTACTTC
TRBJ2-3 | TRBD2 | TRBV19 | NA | CASSIGGGRIADTQYF | TGTGCCAGTAGTATAGGCGGGGGGCGAATCGCAGATACGCAGTATTTT